The clone carrying this TCR beta chain was counted once. Original handling: Amplification with reference gene primers provided the estimates of nucleated cell counts. Clones were read by immunoSEQ multiplex PCR, and TCRdb kept only the in-frame ones, dropping some. The V and J calls and clone size are taken from that table; D and trimming were inferred from the DNA. The profile shows 350,000 to 450,000 clones, 70% to 90% of them singletons. This sample stems from a study of blood T cell repertoires in COVID-19. About the study: The samples span acute and convalescent COVID-19 from the United States, Italy and Spain.

CDR3 length: 11 amino acids. Trimming stripped 10 bases from V and 7 bases from J, with 14 bases between. CDR1 is MNHEY, CDR2 SVGAGI, per germline. V is TRBV6-5 and J is TRBJ2-7; D perhaps matches TRBD2 (6 bases). The receptor's source is a woman in her sixties or seventies with COVID-19, enrolled during active disease. The specimen sequenced was peripheral blood. CDR3 DNA sequence: TGTGCCACTTATCCGCGGGGTGAGCAGTACTTC. This translates into CATYPRGEQYF.